Sequencing of this TCR beta chain was carried out in a study of shared clonotypes between healthy human individuals. The CDR3 length is 15 residues. V lost 3 bases and J 3 bases, leaving 11 bases between the germline ends. Per the germline V gene, CDR1 is MGHDK and CDR2 is SYGVNS. As regards this clone: Its antigen is unidentified.

Findings and caveats of the study: Few donors limited the genetic and exposure-history diversity represented. The generation probabilities recorded for non-shared clonotypes fell below those of clonotypes shared by all four donors.

Naive CD8 cells, CD45RO-negative and positively selected for CCR7, excluded terminally differentiated effector memory CD45RA+ cells. Some clones are missing from TCRdb's copy, which holds only in-frame ones; the method was immunoSEQ multiplex PCR. The sample carries about 2.1 million clones, 85% to 95% recorded once. This sequence originates from a man aged 18 to 29 in good health. Some clones in this sample may be carry-over from other donors' samples. Sequenced material: naive CD8+ T cells from PBMCs. The gene calls are TRBV25-1 and TRBJ2-2; D is uncertain. DNA for the CDR3: TGTGCCAGCAGTGATCGGGCACTGTACACCGGGGAGCTGTTTTTT. Translated, it gives CASSDRALYTGELFF.